What follows describes a single TCR beta chain. This specimen belongs to a study of blood T cell repertoires in COVID-19. About the study: Both acute and convalescent COVID-19 samples were obtained from the United States, Italy and Spain.

Original handling: Estimates of nucleated cell counts were drawn from the amplification of reference gene primers. The table came from immunoSEQ multiplex PCR; TCRdb's copy has only in-frame clones and leaves some out. The V and J calls and clone size come from that table; D and trimming were worked out from the DNA. The table includes about 180,000 clones, 80% to 85% detected once. Germline values: CDR1 SGHAT, CDR2 FQNNGV. This CDR3 comprises 15 residues. Trimming cost V 2 bases and J 0 bases, with 8 bases left between them. Those enrolled in Seattle joined during active infection and were followed longitudinally afterward.

The J gene is TRBJ1-3, the V gene TRBV11-2; D is ambiguous. Material for sequencing was peripheral blood. This receptor was taken from a woman in her 70s with COVID-19, enrolled during active disease. CDR3 DNA: TGTGCCAGCAGCTTACCCCCGGGCTCTGGAAACACCATATATTTT. As protein: CASSLPPGSGNTIYF.